This T cell receptor beta chain originates from a study of early T cells in non-severe SARS-CoV-2 infection (TCRdb year 2021). With regard to the full study: Because TCR sequencing relied on bulk RNA taken from unsorted whole blood, pairing of alpha and beta chains was not possible. General findings and caveats noted by the study authors: Matching against VDJdb was skewed toward anti-spike CD8 responses, likely underestimated virus-specific expansions, and missed private and CD4 specificities.

This clonotype came up a few times. The antigen this receptor binds is unknown. The input lacks base qualities; no much larger clone sits a single base away. Looking up the germline V gene (reference sequence) yields CDR1 DFQATT and CDR2 SNEGSKA. V has 3 bases trimmed and J has 9 bases trimmed; junction bases matching no gene number 9. Including the terminal cysteine and phenylalanine, the CDR3 comprises 14 residues. The entry retains the CDR3 DNA only, 42 bases that are in frame from base 1. The library came from 5' RACE. Sequencing instrument: NextSeq 500. To correct for sequencing error and PCR bias, the TCR library protocol tagged individual cDNA molecules with unique molecular identifiers. Both TCR alpha and beta chains were sequenced, and tight co-correlation was observed between alpha and beta sequence abundances in each sample. In the authors' own workflow: V gene, J gene and CDR3 annotation of TCR sequences was performed with Decombinator V4. TCRs were defined as expanded if a significant change between any two time points was detected under a Poisson model with p below 0.0001. TCR abundances were normalised to the total number of TCRs sequenced per sample and were expressed as counts per million. MAIT TCRs were defined by TRAV1-2 paired with TRAJ12, TRAJ20 or TRAJ33, and iNKT TCRs by TRAV10 paired with TRAJ18. VDJdb, accessed 1 November 2021, was searched for CMV, EBV and SARS-CoV-2 annotated TCRs, with TCRs annotated for multiple antigens excluded. Using fastp trimming at Q25 and MiXCR clonotype assembly, TCRdb reanalyzed the public sequencing data and kept in-frame beta chains. Each entry merges the rows of one CDR3 protein and shows their most common DNA and genes. These V and J calls are TCRdb output, not the study's own analysis. The sample records 40,000 to 55,000 distinct CDR3 sequences, about 25% of which are singletons. The ten largest clones add up to 3.5% to 5% of the sample.

This was a case-control study nested in a cohort of healthcare workers in London, UK, who had nasopharyngeal swab PCR tests and blood samples taken every week. Healthcare workers were recruited during the week of the UK lockdown, between 23 and 31 March 2020, and followed weekly for up to 16 weeks. The receptor's source is an adult who was a healthcare worker with PCR-confirmed SARS-CoV-2 infection or an uninfected control (not recorded which). The sample in question was whole blood, obtained at baseline. The V and J segments used are TRBV20-1 and TRBJ1-4; TRBD1 aligns with 8 central bases. The sequenced DNA: TGCAGTGCTAGCCAGGGGGCGAGGGATAAAAAACTGTTTTTT. Translation gives CSASQGARDKKLFF.